What follows are 18 T cell receptor beta chains derived from one specimen sequenced in a study of T cell repertoires in cytomegalovirus infection. TCRdb redid the calling of the reads with MiXCR, one entry per CDR3 protein. Of roughly 920,000 distinct CDR3 sequences in the sample, approximately 30% were seen once. Their antigen targets remain unknown. The starting material was cultured CD8+ T cells from PBMCs, obtained from culture after CMV antigen stimulation. The receptors here all came from a human donor in good health (CMV status not recorded). Some clones in this sample may be carry-over from other donors' samples.

This clonotype was observed many times. The V and J genes are TRBV7-8 and TRBJ1-4; weak D call: TRBD1 (6 bases). V was cut by 5 bases and J by 6 bases, with 19 bases left in between. The germline V gene has CDR1 SGHVS and CDR2 FQNEAQ. The CDR3 is made up of 16 amino acids. The CDR3 sequence is CASSDGQRLIYEKLFF. As DNA, the CDR3 is TGTGCCAGCAGCGATGGACAGCGGTTGATATATGAAAAACTGTTTTTT. The whole variable domain, remainder taken from reference TRBV7-8 and TRBJ1-4, is GAGVSQSPRYKVAKRGQDVALRCDPISGHVSLFWYQQALGQGPEFLTYFQNEAQLDKSGLPSDRFFAERPEGSVSTLKIQRTQQEDSAVYLCASSDGQRLIYEKLFFGSGTQLSVL.

This chain connects TRBV7-2 to TRBJ2-7; D might be TRBD2 (5 bases). V gave up 5 bases and J gave up 0 bases, with 11 bases separating them. The germline gives CDR1 SGHTA, CDR2 FQGNSA. The CDR3 is made up of 14 amino acids. DNA for the CDR3: TGTGCCAGCAGCAAGCCGGGATTCTCCTACGAGCAGTACTTC. It translates to CASSKPGFSYEQYF.

This clonotype was detected a few times. The chain employs TRBV5-1 and TRBJ2-7; 8 bases are a match to TRBD1. The CDR3 length is 14 residues. V lost 0 bases to trimming and J lost 5 bases; unmatched junction nucleotides: 4. Germline CDR1 and CDR2: SGHRS and YFSETQ. DNA of the CDR3: TGCGCCAGCAGCTTGGGACAGGGGATGAACGAGCAGTACTTC. Its protein product is CASSLGQGMNEQYF. The variable domain in full, completed from reference TRBV5-1 and TRBJ2-7, reads KAGVTQTPRYLIKTRGQQVTLSCSPISGHRSVSWYQQTPGQGLQFLFEYFSETQRNKGNFPGRFSGRQFSNSRSEMNVSTLELGDSALYLCASSLGQGMNEQYFGPGTRLTVT.

The table lists this clonotype with many counts. The chain is built from TRBV7-3 and TRBJ2-1; no clear D gene. The CDR3 covers 15 residues. Germline V gene sequence: CDR1 SGHTA, CDR2 FQGTGA. V was clipped by 2 bases and J by 8 bases, with 16 bases between them. CDR3 sequence (DNA): TGTGCCAGCAGCTTAGGGCAGGTCGCACCGGATGAGCAGTTCTTC. Translated: CASSLGQVAPDEQFF.

This clonotype was picked up a small number of times. This chain joins TRBV6-5 and TRBJ2-1; 8 bases map to TRBD2. V dropped 0 bases and J dropped 4; count of bases not matched to a gene: 5. This CDR3 spans 16 amino acids. Germline CDR1 is MNHEY and CDR2 is SVGAGI. The CDR3 coding sequence is TGTGCCAGCAGTTACTCGGTGAGCGGGAGTTACAATGAGCAGTTCTTC. The encoded protein is CASSYSVSGSYNEQFF.

The sample holds many counts of this clonotype. This sequence joins TRBV12-3 or TRBV12-4 and TRBJ1-3, with D unclear. Trimming left V 6 bases short and J 0 bases short, with 9 bases between. This CDR3 contains 14 residues. CDR3 sequence: CASSPGRSGNTIYF. In DNA form, the CDR3 reads TGTGCCAGCAGCCCTGGCCGCTCTGGAAACACCATATATTTT.

The V and J genes are TRBV29-1 and TRBJ1-2, with 9 bases fitting TRBD1. V lost 5 bases to trimming and J lost 6 bases; unmatched junction nucleotides: 10. CDR1 is SQVTM, CDR2 ANQGSEA, per germline. The CDR3 spans 14 residues. The CDR3 nucleotides are TGCAGCGTTATATCCCGGGACAGGGAAAATGGCTACACCTTC. This translates into CSVISRDRENGYTF.

This clonotype turned up a few times. The V call is TRBV7-9, the J call TRBJ2-7; TRBD2 aligns across 9 bases. The CDR3 extends over 15 amino acids. CDR1 and CDR2 (germline): SEHNR, FQNEAQ (reference sequence). The J segment lost 2 bases and the V segment lost 3 bases, leaving 5 bases of the junction unmatched. The CDR3 loop is CASSFPLAGTYEQYF. For the CDR3, the DNA is TGTGCCAGCAGCTTTCCGCTAGCGGGGACCTACGAGCAGTACTTC.

The sample holds one count of this clonotype. This sequence joins TRBV24-1 and TRBJ2-7; D possibly corresponds to TRBD1 (5 bases). This CDR3 region has 15 residues. V was trimmed by 2 bases and J by 0 bases, leaving 10 bases between them. Germline-derived CDR1 and CDR2 are KGHDR and SFDVKD. The CDR3 sequence is CATSDSRTHSYEQYF. CDR3 bases: TGTGCCACCAGTGATTCCCGGACACACTCCTACGAGCAGTACTTC.

This clonotype appeared a few times. The chain employs TRBV11-2 and TRBJ2-1; 8 bases align to TRBD2. V lost 5 bases, J lost 6 bases, and 6 bases stayed unmatched. The germline gives CDR1 SGHAT, CDR2 FQNNGV. CDR3 length: 14 amino acids. The CDR3 region is CASSGSGAPNEQFF. DNA of the CDR3: TGTGCCAGCAGCGGTAGCGGGGCACCCAATGAGCAGTTCTTC.

This clonotype was found a few times. The V call is TRBV5-4, the J call TRBJ2-5, with 9 bases aligning to TRBD1. The CDR3 runs to 15 residues. In germline, CDR1 is SGHNT, CDR2 YYREEE (reference sequence). The J segment lost 1 base and the V segment lost 4 bases, leaving 5 bases of the junction unmatched. The CDR3 here is CASSSRDRAQETQYF. For the CDR3, the DNA is TGTGCCAGCAGCAGCCGGGACAGGGCCCAAGAGACCCAGTACTTC.

About this clonotype itself: The junction departs from germline at one end; a sequencing error may be responsible. The rearrangement joins TRBV13 to TRBJ1-2; D not resolved. Germline lookup yields CDR1 PRHDT and CDR2 FYEKMQ (reference sequence). CDR3 length equals 14 residues. The CDR3 loop reads CANSSGRANYGYTF. DNA of the CDR3: TGTGCCAACAGCTCAGGTAGAGCTAACTATGGCTACACCTTC. Variable domain in full (rest from reference TRBV13 and TRBJ1-2): AAGVIQSPRHLIKEKRETATLKCYPIPRHDTVYWYQQGPGQDPQFLISFYEKMQSDKGSIPDRFSAQQFSDYHSELNMSSLELGDSALYFCANSSGRANYGYTFGSGTRLTVV.

The rearrangement joins TRBV6-5 to TRBJ1-5, with a possible D match to TRBD1 (5 bases). The V end lost 0 bases, the J end lost 5 bases, and 8 bases lay between the germline ends. The CDR3 runs 14 residues. From germline, CDR1 is MNHEY and CDR2 SVGAGI. The CDR3 coding sequence is TGTGCCAGCAGTTACTCGAAAGGGGATCAGCCCCAGCATTTT. Residues: CASSYSKGDQPQHF.

The V and J genes are TRBV6-2 or TRBV6-3 and TRBJ2-1, with D perhaps matching TRBD1 (6 bases). Trimming cost V 5 bases and J 3 bases, with 20 bases left between them. Germline V CDR1 and CDR2: MNHEY, SVGEGT. The CDR3 extends over 17 amino acids. CDR3 nucleotide sequence: TGTGCCAGCAGTGCATTGTTAACAGGGAAGATCTACAATGAGCAGTTCTTC. Translated: CASSALLTGKIYNEQFF.

V and J are TRBV7-3 and TRBJ2-1; TRBD2 matches at 7 bases. CDR3 length: 14 residues. V dropped 4 bases and J dropped 7; count of bases not matched to a gene: 7. The V gene's germline CDR1 is SGHTA and CDR2 FQGTGA. For the CDR3, the DNA is TGTGCCAGCAGCTCGCGGGAGCGGGCGAATGAGCAGTTCTTC. This gives the protein CASSSRERANEQFF. Filled out from reference TRBV7-3 and TRBJ2-1, the complete variable domain reads GAGVSQTPSNKVTEKGKYVELRCDPISGHTALYWYRQSLGQGPEFLIYFQGTGAADDSGLPNDRFFAVRPEGSVSTLKIQRTERGDSAVYLCASSSRERANEQFFGPGTRLTVL.

The sample holds a few counts of this clonotype. The rearrangement links TRBV7-2 to TRBJ2-5; 7 positions agree with TRBD2. CDR1 and CDR2 from the germline V gene are SGHTA and FQGNSA. With 1 base clipped from V and 4 bases from J, the junction kept 12 bases outside the gene matches. The CDR3 is made up of 17 amino acids. CDR3 sequence: CASSLGGGALVGETQYF. The CDR3 DNA follows: TGTGCCAGCAGCTTAGGGGGAGGGGCCCTTGTGGGAGAGACCCAGTACTTC.

There are a few counts of this clonotype. As DNA, the CDR3 is TGCGCCAGCAGCCCCACTTCCGTACAGGGGGCTCCCACAGATACGCAGTATTTT. It translates to CASSPTSVQGAPTDTQYF. The chain carries TRBV4-1 and TRBJ2-3; TRBD1 aligns across 9 bases. The junction had 13 bases not matched to a gene; V was cut back by 4 bases and J by 2 bases. This CDR3 spans 18 amino acids. Germline CDR1 reads MGHRA; CDR2 reads YSYEKL.

This chain connects TRBV6-2 or TRBV6-3 to TRBJ1-1, with TRBD1 matching 7 bases. The germline V gene has CDR1 MNHEY and CDR2 SVGEGT. This CDR3 is built from 16 residues. The J segment lost 5 bases and the V segment lost 0 bases, leaving 9 bases of the junction unmatched. The CDR3 is CASSYSRQGPRTEAFF. In DNA form, the CDR3 reads TGTGCCAGCAGTTACTCGCGACAGGGCCCGAGGACTGAAGCTTTCTTT.